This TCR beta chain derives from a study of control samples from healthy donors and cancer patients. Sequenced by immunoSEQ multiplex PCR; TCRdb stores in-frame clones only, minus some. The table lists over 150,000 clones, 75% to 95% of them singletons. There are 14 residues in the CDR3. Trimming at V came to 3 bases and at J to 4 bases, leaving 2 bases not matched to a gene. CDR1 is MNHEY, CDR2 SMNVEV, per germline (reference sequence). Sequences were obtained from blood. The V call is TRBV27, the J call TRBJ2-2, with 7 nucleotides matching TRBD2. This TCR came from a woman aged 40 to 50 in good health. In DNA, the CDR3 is TGTGCCAGCAGTTTCGGGGGGTCCACCGGGGAGCTGTTTTTT. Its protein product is CASSFGGSTGELFF.